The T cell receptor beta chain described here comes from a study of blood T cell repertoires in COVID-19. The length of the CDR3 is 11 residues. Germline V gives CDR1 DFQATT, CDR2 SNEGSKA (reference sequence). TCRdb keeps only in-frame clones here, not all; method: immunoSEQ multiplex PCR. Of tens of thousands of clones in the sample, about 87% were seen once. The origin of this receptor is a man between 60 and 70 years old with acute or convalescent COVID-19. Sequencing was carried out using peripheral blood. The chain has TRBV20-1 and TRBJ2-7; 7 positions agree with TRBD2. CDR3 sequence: CLAERTYEQYF. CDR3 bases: TGCCTAGCGGAGAGGACCTACGAGCAGTACTTC.